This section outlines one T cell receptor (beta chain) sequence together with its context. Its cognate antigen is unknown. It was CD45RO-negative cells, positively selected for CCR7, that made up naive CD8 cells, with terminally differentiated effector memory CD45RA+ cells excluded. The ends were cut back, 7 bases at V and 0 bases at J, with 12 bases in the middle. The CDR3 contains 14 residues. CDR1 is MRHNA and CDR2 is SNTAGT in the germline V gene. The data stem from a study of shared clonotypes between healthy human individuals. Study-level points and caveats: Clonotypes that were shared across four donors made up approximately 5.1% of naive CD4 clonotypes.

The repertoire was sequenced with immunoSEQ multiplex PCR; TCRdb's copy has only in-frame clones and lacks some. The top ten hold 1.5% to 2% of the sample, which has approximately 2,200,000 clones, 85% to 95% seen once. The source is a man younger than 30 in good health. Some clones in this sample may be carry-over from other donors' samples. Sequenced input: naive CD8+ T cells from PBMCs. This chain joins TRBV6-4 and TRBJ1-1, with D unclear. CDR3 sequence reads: CASIPRIMNTEAFF. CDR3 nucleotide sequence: TGTGCCAGCATCCCACGGATCATGAACACTGAAGCTTTCTTT.